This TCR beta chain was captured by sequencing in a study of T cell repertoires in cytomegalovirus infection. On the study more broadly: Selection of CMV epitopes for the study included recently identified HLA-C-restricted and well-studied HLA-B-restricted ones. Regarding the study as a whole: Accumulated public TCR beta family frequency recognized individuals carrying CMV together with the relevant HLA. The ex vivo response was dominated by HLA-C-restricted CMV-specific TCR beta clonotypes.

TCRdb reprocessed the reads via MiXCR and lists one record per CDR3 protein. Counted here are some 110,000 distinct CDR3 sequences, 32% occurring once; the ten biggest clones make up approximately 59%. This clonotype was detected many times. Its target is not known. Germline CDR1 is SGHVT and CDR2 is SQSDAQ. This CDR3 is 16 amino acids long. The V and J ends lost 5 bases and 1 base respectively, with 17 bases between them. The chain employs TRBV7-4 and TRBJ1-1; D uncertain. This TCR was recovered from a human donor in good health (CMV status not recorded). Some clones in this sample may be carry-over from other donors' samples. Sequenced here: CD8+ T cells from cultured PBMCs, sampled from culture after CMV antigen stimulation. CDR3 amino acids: CASSPPRGRRNTEAFF. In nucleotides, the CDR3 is TGTGCCAGCAGCCCCCCCCGTGGGAGGCGGAACACTGAAGCTTTCTTT.